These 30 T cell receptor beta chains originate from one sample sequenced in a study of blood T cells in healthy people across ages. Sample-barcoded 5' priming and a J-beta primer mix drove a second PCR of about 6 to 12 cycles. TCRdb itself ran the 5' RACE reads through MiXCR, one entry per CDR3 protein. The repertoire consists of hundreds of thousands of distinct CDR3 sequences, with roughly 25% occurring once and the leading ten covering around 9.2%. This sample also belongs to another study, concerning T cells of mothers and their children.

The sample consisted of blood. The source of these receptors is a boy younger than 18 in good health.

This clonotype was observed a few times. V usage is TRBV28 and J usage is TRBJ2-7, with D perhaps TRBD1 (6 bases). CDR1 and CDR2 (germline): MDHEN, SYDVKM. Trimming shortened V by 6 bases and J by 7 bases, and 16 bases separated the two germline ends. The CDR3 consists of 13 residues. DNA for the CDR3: TGTGCCAGCAGCCAGACCCTGAGGGGGGAGCAGTACTTC. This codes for CASSQTLRGEQYF.

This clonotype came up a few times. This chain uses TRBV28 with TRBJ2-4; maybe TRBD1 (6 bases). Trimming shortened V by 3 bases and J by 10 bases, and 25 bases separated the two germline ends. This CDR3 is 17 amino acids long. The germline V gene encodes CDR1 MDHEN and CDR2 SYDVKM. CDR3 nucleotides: TGTGCCAGCAGTTTCAGAGCAGGGGTGGACCCCGATCCTATTCAGTACTTC. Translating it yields CASSFRAGVDPDPIQYF.

The CDR3 protein is CSAPGTSGAADTQYF. For the CDR3, the DNA is TGCAGCGCACCAGGGACTAGCGGGGCGGCAGATACGCAGTATTTT. The chain is built from TRBV29-1 and TRBJ2-3, with 13 positions matching TRBD2. V shed 7 bases and J 4 bases; nucleotides not matched to a gene: 8. This CDR3 spans 15 amino acids. Per the germline V gene, CDR1 is SQVTM and CDR2 is ANQGSEA.

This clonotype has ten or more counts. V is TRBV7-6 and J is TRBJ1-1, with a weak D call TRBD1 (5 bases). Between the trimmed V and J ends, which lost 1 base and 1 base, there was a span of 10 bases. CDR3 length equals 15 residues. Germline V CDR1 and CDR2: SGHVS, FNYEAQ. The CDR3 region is CASSLVHTGNTEAFF. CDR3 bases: TGTGCCAGCAGCTTAGTACATACAGGGAACACTGAAGCTTTCTTT.

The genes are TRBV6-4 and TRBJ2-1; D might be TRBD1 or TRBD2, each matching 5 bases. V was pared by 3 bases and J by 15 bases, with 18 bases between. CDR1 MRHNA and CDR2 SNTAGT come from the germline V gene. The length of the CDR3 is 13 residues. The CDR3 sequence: CASSDGWGTSMFF. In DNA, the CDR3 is TGTGCCAGCAGTGATGGGTGGGGGACCTCAATGTTCTTC.

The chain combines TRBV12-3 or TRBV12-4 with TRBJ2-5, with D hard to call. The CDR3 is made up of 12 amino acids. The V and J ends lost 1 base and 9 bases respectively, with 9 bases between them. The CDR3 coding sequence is TGTGCCAGCAGTTTAGGTTCTGTGGCCCAGTACTTC. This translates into CASSLGSVAQYF.

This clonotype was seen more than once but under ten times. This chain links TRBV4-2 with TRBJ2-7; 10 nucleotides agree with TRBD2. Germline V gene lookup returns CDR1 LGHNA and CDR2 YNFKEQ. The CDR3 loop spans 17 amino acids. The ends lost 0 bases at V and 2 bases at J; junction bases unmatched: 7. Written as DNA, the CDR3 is TGTGCCAGCAGCCAAGAAGTGCGGACTAGCGGAACCTACGAGCAGTACTTC. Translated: CASSQEVRTSGTYEQYF.

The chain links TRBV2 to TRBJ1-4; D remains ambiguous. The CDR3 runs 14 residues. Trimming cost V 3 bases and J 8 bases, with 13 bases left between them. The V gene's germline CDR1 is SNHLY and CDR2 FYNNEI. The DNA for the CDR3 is TGTGCCAGCAGTGACATGAGGGAACGCGAAAAACTGTTTTTT. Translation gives CASSDMREREKLFF.

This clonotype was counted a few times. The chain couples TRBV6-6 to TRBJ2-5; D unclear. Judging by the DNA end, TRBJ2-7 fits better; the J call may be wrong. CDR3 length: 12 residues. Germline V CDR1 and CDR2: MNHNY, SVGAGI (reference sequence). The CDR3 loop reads CASRKGEYEQYF. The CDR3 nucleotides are TGTGCCAGCAGGAAGGGTGAATACGAGCAGTACTTC.

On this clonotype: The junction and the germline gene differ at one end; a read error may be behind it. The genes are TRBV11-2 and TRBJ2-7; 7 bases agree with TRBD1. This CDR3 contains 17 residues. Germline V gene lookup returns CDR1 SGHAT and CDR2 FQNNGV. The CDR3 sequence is CASSLEETGIPSCEQYF. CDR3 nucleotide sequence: TGTGCCAGCAGCTTAGAAGAGACAGGGATTCCATCCTGCGAGCAGTACTTC. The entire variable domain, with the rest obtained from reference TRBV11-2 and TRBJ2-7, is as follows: EAGVAQSPRYKIIEKRQSVAFWCNPISGHATLYWYQQILGQGPKLLIQFQNNGVVDDSQLPKDRFSAERLKGVDSTLKIQPAKLEDSAVYLCASSLEETGIPSCEQYFGPGTRLTVT.

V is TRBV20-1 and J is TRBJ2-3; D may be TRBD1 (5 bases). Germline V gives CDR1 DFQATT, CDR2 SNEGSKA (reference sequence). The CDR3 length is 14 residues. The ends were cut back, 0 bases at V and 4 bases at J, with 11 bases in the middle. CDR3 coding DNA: TGCAGTGCTAGAGATCTTCAGGGCCCAGATACGCAGTATTTT. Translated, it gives CSARDLQGPDTQYF.

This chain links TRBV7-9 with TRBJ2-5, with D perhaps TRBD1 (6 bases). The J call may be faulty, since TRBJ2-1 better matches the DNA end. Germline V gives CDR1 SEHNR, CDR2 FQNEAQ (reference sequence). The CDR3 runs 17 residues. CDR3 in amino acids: CASRRSRARGRRDEQFF. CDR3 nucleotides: TGTGCCAGCAGAAGAAGCCGGGCTAGGGGGAGACGGGATGAGCAGTTCTTC.

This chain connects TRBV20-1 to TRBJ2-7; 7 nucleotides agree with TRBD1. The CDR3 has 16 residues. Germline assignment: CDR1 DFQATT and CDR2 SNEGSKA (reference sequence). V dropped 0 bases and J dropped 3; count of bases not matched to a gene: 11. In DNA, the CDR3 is TGCAGTGCTAGAGATCCTGGACAGGTAGATCTCTACGAGCAGTACTTC. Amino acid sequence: CSARDPGQVDLYEQYF.

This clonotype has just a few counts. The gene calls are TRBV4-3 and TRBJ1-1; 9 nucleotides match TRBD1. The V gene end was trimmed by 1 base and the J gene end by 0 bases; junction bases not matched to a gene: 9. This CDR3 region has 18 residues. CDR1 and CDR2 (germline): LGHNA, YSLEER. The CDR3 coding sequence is TGCGCCAGCAGCCAAGTATCCGGGACAGGGCTACTGAACACTGAAGCTTTCTTT. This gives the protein CASSQVSGTGLLNTEAFF.

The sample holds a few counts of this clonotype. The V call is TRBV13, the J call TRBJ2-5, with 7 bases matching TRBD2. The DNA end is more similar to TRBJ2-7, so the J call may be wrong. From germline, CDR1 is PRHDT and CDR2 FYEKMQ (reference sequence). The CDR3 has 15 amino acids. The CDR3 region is CASSLRRGTPYEQYF. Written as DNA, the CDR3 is TGTGCCAGCAGCTTACGGCGGGGGACCCCCTACGAGCAGTACTTC.

The chain's CDR3 is CATSRDLGRPNEQFF. The CDR3 nucleotides are TGTGCCACCAGCAGAGATCTCGGACGCCCCAATGAGCAGTTCTTC. The V call is TRBV15, the J call TRBJ2-1; D gene unclear. V lost 0 bases and J 6 bases, leaving 12 bases between the germline ends. Germline V gene data show CDR1 as LNHNV and CDR2 as YYDKDF (reference sequence). The CDR3 has 15 amino acids.

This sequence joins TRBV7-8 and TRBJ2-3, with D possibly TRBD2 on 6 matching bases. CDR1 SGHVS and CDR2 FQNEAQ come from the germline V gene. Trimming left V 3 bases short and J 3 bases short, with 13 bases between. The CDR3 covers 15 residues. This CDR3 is CASSLGGVATDTQYF. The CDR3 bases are TGTGCCAGCAGCTTGGGAGGAGTGGCGACAGATACGCAGTATTTT.

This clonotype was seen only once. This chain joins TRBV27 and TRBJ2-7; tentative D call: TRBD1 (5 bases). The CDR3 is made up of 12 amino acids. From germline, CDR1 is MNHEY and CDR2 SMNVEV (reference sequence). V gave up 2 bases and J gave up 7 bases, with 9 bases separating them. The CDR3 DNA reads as TGTGCCAGCAGTTTACAGGGCGAGGAGCAGTACTTC. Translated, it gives CASSLQGEEQYF.

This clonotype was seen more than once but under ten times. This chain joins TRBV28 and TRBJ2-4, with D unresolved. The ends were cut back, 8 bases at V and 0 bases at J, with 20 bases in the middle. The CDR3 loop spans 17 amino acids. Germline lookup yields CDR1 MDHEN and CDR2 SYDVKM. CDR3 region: CASSNGESLLAKNIQYF. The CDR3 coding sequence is TGTGCCAGCTCAAACGGCGAAAGCTTATTAGCCAAAAACATTCAGTACTTC.

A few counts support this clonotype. CDR3: CASRPTTGAKAFF. The CDR3 DNA is TGTGCCAGCAGACCAACGACAGGTGCTAAAGCTTTCTTT. The genes are TRBV12-3 or TRBV12-4 and TRBJ1-1; D is possibly TRBD1 (6 bases). This CDR3 is built from 13 residues. V was trimmed by 6 bases and J by 9 bases, leaving 17 bases between them.

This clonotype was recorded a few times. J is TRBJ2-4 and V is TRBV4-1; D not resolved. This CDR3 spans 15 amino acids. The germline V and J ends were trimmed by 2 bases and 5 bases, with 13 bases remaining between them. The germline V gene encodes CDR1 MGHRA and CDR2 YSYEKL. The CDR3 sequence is CASSQFVQHENIQYF. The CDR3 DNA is TGCGCCAGCAGCCAATTTGTACAGCACGAAAACATTCAGTACTTC.

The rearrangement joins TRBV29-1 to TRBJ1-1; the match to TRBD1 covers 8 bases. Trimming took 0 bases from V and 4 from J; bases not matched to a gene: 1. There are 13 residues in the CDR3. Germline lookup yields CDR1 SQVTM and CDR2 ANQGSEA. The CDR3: CSVEEQGGTEAFF. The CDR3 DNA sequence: TGCAGCGTTGAAGAACAGGGGGGCACTGAAGCTTTCTTT.

The CDR3 sequence: CASSQTRTGMIETQYF. Written as DNA, the CDR3 is TGTGCCAGCAGTCAAACCAGGACAGGGATGATCGAGACCCAGTACTTC. This rearrangement joins TRBV6-1 to TRBJ2-5; 8 nucleotides agree with TRBD1. The J segment lost 5 bases and the V segment lost 5 bases, leaving 13 bases of the junction unmatched. The CDR3 has 16 residues. Germline loops: CDR1 MNHNS, CDR2 SASEGT.

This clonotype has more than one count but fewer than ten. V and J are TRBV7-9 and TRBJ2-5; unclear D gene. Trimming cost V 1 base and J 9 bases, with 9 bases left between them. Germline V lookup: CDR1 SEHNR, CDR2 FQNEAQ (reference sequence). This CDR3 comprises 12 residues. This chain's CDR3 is CASSLVPGPQYF. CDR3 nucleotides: TGTGCCAGCAGCTTAGTCCCGGGTCCCCAGTACTTC.

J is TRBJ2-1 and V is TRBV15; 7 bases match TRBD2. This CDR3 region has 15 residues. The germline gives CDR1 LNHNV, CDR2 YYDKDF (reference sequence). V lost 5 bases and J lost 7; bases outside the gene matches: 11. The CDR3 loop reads CATSQSVRLANEQFF. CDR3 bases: TGTGCCACCAGCCAATCCGTTCGACTAGCTAATGAGCAGTTCTTC.

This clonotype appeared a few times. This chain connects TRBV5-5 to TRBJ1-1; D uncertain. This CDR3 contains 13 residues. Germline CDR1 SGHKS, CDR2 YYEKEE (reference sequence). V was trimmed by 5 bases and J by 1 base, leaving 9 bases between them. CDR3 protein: CASRPDGNTEAFF. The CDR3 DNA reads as TGTGCCAGCAGACCGGACGGGAACACTGAAGCTTTCTTT.

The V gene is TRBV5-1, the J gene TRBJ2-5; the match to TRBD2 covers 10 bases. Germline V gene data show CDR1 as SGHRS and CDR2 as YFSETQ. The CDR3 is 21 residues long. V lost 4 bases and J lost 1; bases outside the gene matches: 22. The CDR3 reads CASSPRPASGGLIVPQETQYF. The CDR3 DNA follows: TGCGCCAGCAGCCCGCGTCCTGCTAGCGGGGGCCTTATCGTACCCCAAGAGACCCAGTACTTC.

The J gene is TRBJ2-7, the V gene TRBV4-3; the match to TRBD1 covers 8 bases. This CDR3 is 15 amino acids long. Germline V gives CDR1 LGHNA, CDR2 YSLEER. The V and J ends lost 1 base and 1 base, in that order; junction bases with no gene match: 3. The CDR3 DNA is TGCGCCAGCAGCCAAGGGTACAGGGGGTCCTACGAGCAGTACTTC. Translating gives CASSQGYRGSYEQYF.

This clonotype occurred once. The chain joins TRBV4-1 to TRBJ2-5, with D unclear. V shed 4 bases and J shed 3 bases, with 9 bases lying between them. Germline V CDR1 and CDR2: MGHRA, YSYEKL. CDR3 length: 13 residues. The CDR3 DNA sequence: TGCGCCAGCAGCCCCACGGTAGAAGAGACCCAGTACTTC. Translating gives CASSPTVEETQYF.

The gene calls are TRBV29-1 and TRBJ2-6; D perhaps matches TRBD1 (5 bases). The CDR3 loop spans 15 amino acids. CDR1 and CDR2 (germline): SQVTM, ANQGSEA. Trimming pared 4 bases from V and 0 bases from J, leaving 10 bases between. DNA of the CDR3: TGCAGCGTTGTCGGTGGGGCCTCTGGGGCCAACGTCCTGACTTTC. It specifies CSVVGGASGANVLTF.